The present T cell receptor (beta chain) was sequenced within a study of CD8 T cells in Susac syndrome. From blood CD8+ and CD4+ T cells, TCR beta sequences were generated. The multiple sclerosis control group comprised treatment-naive patients with stable or active relapsing-remitting disease. Per the germline V gene, CDR1 is SGDLS and CDR2 is YYNGEE. V gave up 4 bases and J gave up 4 bases, with 15 bases separating them. This CDR3 region has 14 residues. Random hexamers were used to reverse transcribe an amount of about 0.45 to 1 ug RNA. An immunoSEQ multiplex PCR amplified TCR beta CDR3 over 54 Vbeta and 13 Jbeta. One entry per CDR3 protein results from TCRdb running MiXCR on the immunoSEQ multiplex PCR reads. In the table there are about 73,000 distinct CDR3 sequences, around 96% of which are singletons. This clonotype was counted a few times.

V and J are TRBV9 and TRBJ2-7; D perhaps matches TRBD1 (6 bases). The sequenced sample was CD8+ T cells from PBMCs. This sequence originates from a human donor with multiple sclerosis. Written as DNA, the CDR3 is TGTGCCAGCAGCCCACCAGCAGGGGTGTACGAGCAGTACTTC. Protein sequence: CASSPPAGVYEQYF.